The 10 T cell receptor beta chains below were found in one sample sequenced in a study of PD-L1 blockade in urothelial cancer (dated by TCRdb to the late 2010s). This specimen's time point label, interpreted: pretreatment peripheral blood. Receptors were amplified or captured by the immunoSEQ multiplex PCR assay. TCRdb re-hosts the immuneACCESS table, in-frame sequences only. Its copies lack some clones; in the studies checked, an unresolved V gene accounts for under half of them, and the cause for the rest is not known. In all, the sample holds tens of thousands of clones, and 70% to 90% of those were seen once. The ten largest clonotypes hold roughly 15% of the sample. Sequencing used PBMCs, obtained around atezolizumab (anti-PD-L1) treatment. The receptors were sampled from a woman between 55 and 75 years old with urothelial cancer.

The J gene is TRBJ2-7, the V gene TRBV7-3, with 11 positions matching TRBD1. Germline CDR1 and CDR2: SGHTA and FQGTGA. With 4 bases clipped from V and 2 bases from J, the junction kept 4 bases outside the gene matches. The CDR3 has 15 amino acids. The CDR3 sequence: CASSSGTGGTYEQYF. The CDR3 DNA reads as TGTGCCAGCAGCTCCGGGACAGGGGGGACCTACGAGCAGTACTTC.

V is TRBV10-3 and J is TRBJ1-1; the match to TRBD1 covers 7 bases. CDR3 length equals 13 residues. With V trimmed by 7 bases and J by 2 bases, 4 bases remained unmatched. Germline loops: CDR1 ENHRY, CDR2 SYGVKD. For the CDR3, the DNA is TGTGCCATCACCGGACAGGACAACACTGAAGCTTTCTTT. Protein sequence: CAITGQDNTEAFF.

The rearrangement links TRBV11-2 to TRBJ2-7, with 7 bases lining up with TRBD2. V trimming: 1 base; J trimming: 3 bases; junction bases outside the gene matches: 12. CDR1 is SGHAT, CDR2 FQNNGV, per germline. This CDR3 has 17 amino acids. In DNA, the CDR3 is TGTGCCAGCAGCTTAGCTGATGCCGGGACTAAGCTCTACGAGCAGTACTTC. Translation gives CASSLADAGTKLYEQYF.

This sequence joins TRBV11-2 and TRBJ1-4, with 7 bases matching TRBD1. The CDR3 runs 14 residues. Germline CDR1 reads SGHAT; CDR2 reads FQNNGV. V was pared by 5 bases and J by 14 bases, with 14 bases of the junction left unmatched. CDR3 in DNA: TGTGCCAGCAGCCCCGCCGGGGGCAACAGGGGCCTGTTTTTT. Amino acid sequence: CASSPAGGNRGLFF.

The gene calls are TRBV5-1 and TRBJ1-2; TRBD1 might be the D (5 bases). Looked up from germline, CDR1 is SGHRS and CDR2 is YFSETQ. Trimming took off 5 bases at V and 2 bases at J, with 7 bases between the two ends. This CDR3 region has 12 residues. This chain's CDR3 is CASRTDNYGYTF. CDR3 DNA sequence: TGCGCCAGCAGGACAGACAACTATGGCTACACCTTC.

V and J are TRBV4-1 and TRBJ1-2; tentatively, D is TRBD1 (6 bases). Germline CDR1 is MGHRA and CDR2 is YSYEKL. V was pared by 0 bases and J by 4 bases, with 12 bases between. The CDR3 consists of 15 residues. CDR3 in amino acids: CASSQDGGAGYGYTF. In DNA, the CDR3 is TGCGCCAGCAGCCAAGATGGGGGCGCCGGCTATGGCTACACCTTC.

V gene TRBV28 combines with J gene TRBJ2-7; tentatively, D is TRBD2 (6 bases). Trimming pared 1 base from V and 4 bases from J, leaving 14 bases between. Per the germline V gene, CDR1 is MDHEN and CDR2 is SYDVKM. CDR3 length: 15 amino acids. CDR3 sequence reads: CASSLSGVSRYEQYF. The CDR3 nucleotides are TGTGCCAGCAGTTTATCGGGGGTCTCCCGATACGAGCAGTACTTC.

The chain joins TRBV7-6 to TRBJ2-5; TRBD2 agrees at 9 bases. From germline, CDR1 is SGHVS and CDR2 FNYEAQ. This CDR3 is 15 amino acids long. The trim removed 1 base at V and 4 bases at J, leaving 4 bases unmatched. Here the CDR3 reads CASSLGEAGGETQYF. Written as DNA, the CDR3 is TGTGCCAGCAGCTTAGGCGAAGCGGGAGGAGAGACCCAGTACTTC.

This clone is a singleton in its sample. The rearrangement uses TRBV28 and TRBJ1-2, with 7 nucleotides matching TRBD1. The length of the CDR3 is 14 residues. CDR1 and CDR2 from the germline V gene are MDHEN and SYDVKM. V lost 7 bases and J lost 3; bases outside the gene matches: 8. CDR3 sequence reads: CASTPGQDYYGYTF. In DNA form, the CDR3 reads TGTGCCAGCACACCCGGACAGGACTACTATGGCTACACCTTC.

The CDR3 sequence is CASRSGVQPQHF. The CDR3 nucleotides read TGTGCCAGCCGCTCCGGGGTTCAGCCCCAGCATTTT. The rearrangement uses TRBV6-5 and TRBJ1-5, with unresolved D. V lost 8 bases and J 6 bases, leaving 11 bases between the germline ends. The CDR3 totals 12 residues. Germline V gives CDR1 MNHEY, CDR2 SVGAGI.